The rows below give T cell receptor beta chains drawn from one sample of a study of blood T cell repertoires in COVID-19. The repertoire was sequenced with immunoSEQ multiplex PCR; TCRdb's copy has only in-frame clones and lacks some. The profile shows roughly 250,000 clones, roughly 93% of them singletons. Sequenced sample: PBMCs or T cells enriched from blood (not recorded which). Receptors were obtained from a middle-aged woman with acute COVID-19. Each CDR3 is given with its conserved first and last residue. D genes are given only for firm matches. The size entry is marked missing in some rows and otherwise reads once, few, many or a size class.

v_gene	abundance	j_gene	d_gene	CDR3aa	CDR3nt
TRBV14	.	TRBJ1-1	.	CASSQQGGRAAFF	TGTGCCAGCAGCCAACAAGGAGGCCGGGCCGCTTTCTTT
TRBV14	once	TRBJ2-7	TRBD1	CASSQAGGRSYEQYF	TGTGCCAGCAGCCAAGCAGGGGGCCGCTCCTACGAGCAGTACTTC
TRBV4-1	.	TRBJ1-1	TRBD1	CASSQPDRGQAEAFF	TGCGCCAGCAGCCAACCGGACAGGGGGCAAGCTGAAGCTTTCTTT
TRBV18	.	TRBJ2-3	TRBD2	CASSLRTTSGLSTDTQYF	TGTGCCAGCTCCCTTAGGACGACTAGCGGGCTCAGCACAGATACGCAGTATTTT
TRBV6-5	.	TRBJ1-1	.	CASSFRVGVGTEAFF	TGTGCCAGCAGTTTCAGGGTTGGTGTGGGTACTGAAGCTTTCTTT
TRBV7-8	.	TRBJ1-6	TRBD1	CASSLALGTGGNSPLHF	TGTGCCAGCAGCTTAGCACTTGGGACAGGGGGCAATTCACCCCTCCACTTT
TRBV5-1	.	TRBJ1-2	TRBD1	CASSLDLAEDREYGYTF	TGCGCCAGCAGCTTGGACTTGGCGGAAGACAGGGAATATGGCTACACCTTC
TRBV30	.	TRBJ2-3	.	CAWSVSYGGGSDTQYF	TGTGCCTGGAGTGTATCCTACGGGGGTGGTTCAGATACGCAGTATTTT
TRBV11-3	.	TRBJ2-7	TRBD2	CASSLVTSGSPYEQYF	TGTGCCAGCAGCTTAGTGACTAGCGGGAGCCCCTACGAGCAGTACTTC
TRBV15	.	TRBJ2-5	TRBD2	CATSRDWAGGETQYF	TGTGCCACCAGCAGAGATTGGGCGGGGGGAGAGACCCAGTACTTC
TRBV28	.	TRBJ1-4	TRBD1	CASRGRQGAPEKLFF	TGTGCCAGCAGGGGGAGACAGGGGGCACCTGAAAAACTGTTTTTT
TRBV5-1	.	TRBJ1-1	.	CASSPVEGVEAFF	TGCGCCAGCAGCCCGGTGGAGGGAGTTGAAGCTTTCTTT
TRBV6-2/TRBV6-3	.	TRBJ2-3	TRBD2	CASSYVAGGLPDTQYF	TGTGCCAGCAGTTACGTAGCGGGGGGCCTCCCAGATACGCAGTATTTT
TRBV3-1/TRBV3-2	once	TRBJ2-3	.	CASSQGTTQRDTQYF	TGTGCCAGCAGCCAAGGGACAACCCAGAGGGATACGCAGTATTTT
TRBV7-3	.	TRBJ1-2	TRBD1	CASRPDTIQDRCYGYTF	TGTGCCAGCAGACCCGACACGATTCAGGACAGGTGTTATGGCTACACCTTC
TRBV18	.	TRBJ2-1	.	CASSPTGLDIYNEQFF	TGTGCCAGCTCACCAACGGGACTTGACATATACAATGAGCAGTTCTTC
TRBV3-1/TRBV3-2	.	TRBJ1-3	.	CASSQALKRNTIYF	TGTGCCAGCAGCCAAGCCCTAAAACGAAACACCATATATTTT
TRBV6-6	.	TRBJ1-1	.	CASSYLKNTEAFF	TGTGCCAGCAGTTACCTAAAGAACACTGAAGCTTTCTTT
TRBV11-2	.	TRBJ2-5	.	CASSPRRETQYF	TGTGCCAGCAGCCCGCGGCGGGAGACCCAGTACTTC
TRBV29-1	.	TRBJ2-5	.	CSVGRPTPGGETQYF	TGCAGCGTTGGGAGGCCAACTCCTGGTGGAGAGACCCAGTACTTC
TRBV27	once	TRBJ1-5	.	CASSLVGAGNQPQHF	TGTGCCAGCAGTTTGGTGGGGGCAGGTAATCAGCCCCAGCATTTT
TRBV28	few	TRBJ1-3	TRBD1	CASSASQGAQDGNTIYF	TGTGCCAGCAGTGCCTCACAGGGGGCGCAGGACGGAAACACCATATATTTT
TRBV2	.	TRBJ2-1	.	CASRLQQVRINEQFF	TGTGCCAGCCGATTACAGCAAGTCCGAATCAATGAGCAGTTCTTC
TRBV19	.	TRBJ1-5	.	CASSRGGGVDQPQHF	TGTGCCAGTAGTAGAGGGGGTGGGGTCGATCAGCCCCAGCATTTT
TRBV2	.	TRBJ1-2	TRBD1	CASRAGQANYGYTF	TGTGCCAGCAGGGCGGGACAGGCCAACTATGGCTACACCTTC
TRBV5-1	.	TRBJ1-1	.	CASSRGSQNTEAFF	TGCGCCAGCAGCCGGGGGTCCCAGAACACTGAAGCTTTCTTT
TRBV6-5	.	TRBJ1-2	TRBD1	CASSSTGGGGYTF	TGTGCCAGCAGTAGCACAGGGGGAGGTGGCTACACCTTC
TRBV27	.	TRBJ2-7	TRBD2	CASSFPLSVAGGYSYEQYF	TGTGCCAGCAGTTTTCCTCTTTCTGTGGCGGGGGGCTACTCCTACGAGCAGTACTTC